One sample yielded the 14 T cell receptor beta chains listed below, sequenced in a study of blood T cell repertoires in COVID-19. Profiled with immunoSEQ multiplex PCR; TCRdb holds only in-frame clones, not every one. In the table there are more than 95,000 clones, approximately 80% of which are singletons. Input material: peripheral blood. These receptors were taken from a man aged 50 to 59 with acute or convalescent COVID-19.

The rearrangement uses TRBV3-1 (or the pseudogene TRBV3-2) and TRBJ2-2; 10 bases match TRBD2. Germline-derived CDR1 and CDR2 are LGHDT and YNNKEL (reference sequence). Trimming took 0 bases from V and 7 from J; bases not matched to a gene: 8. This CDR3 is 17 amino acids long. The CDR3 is CASSQDTSGRAIGELFF. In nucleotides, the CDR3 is TGTGCCAGCAGCCAAGATACCAGCGGGAGGGCCATCGGGGAGCTGTTTTTT.

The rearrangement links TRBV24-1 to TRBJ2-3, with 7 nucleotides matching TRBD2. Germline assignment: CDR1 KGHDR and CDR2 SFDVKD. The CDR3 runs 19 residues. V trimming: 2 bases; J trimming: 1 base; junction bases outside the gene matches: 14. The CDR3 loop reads CATSDSGGRGGPRTDTQYF. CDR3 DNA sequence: TGTGCCACCAGTGATTCTGGCGGGAGAGGAGGTCCACGCACAGATACGCAGTATTTT.

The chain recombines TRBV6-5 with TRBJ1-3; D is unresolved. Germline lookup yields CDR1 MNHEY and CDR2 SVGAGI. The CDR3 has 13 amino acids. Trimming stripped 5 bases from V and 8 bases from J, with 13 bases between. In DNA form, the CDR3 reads TGTGCCAGCAGTCCTGGACTCGAAGACACCATATATTTT. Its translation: CASSPGLEDTIYF.

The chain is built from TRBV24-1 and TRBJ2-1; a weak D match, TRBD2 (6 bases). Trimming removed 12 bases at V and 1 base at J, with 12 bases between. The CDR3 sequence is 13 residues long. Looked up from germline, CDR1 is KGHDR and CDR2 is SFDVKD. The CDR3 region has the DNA TGTGCCGCAGGAGCGGGTTCCTACAATGAGCAGTTCTTC. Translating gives CAAGAGSYNEQFF.

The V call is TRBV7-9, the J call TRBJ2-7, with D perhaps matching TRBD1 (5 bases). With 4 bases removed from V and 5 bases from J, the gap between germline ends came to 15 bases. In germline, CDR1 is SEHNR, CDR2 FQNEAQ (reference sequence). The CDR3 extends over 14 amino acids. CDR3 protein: CASSSRQGRDEQYF. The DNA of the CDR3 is TGTGCCAGCAGCTCGCGGCAGGGTCGCGACGAGCAGTACTTC.

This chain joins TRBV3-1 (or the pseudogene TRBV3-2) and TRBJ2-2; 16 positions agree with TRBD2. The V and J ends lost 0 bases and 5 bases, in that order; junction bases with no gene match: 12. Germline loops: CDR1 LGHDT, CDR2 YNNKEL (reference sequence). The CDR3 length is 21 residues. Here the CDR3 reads CASSQEQGLAGGPRWTGELFF. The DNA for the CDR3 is TGTGCCAGCAGCCAAGAACAGGGACTAGCGGGAGGGCCACGATGGACCGGGGAGCTGTTTTTT.

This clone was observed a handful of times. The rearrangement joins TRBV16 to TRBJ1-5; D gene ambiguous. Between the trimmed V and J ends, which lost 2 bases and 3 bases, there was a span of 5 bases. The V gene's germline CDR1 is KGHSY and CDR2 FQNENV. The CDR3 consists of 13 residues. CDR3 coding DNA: TGTGCCAGCAGCCAAGGACTCAATCAGCCCCAGCATTTT. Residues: CASSQGLNQPQHF. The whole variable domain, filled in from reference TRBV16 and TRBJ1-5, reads GEEVAQTPKHLVRGEGQKAKLYCAPIKGHSYVFWYQQVLKNEFKFLISFQNENVFDETGMPKERFSAKCLPNSPCSLEIQATKLEDSAVYFCASSQGLNQPQHFGDGTRLSIL.

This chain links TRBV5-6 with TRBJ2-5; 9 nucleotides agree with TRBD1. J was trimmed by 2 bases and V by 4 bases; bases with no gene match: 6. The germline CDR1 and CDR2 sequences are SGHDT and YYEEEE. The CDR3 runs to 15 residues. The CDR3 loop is CASSPDRGLQETQYF. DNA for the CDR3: TGTGCCAGCAGCCCGGACAGGGGATTACAAGAGACCCAGTACTTC. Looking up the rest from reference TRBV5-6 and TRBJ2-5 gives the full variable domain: DAGVTQSPTHLIKTRGQQVTLRCSPKSGHDTVSWYQQALGQGPQFIFQYYEEEERQRGNFPDRFSGHQFPNYSSELNVNALLLGDSALYLCASSPDRGLQETQYFGPGTRLLVL.

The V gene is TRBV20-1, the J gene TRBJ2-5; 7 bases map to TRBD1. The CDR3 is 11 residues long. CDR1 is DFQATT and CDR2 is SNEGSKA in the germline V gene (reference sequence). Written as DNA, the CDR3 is TGCGGGGGACAGACACAAGAGACCCAGTACTTC. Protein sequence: CGGQTQETQYF.

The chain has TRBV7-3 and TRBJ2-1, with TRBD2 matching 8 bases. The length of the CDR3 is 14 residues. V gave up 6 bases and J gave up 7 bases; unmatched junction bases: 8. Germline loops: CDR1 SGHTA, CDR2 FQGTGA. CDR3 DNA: TGTGCCAGCAGACCCGGACTAGCAGAGAATGAGCAGTTCTTC. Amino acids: CASRPGLAENEQFF.

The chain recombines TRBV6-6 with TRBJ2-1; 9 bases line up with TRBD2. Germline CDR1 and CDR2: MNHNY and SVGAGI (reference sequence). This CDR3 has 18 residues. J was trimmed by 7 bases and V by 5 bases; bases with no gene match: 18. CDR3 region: CASSLSPGGTAGGNEQFF. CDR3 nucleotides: TGTGCCAGCAGTCTCTCCCCGGGGGGGACAGCGGGAGGTAATGAGCAGTTCTTC.

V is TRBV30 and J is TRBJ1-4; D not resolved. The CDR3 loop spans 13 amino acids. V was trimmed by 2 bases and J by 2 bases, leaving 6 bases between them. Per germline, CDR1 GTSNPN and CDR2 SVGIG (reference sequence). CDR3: CAWSPGTNEKLFF. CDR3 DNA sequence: TGTGCCTGGAGTCCCGGGACTAATGAAAAACTGTTTTTT.

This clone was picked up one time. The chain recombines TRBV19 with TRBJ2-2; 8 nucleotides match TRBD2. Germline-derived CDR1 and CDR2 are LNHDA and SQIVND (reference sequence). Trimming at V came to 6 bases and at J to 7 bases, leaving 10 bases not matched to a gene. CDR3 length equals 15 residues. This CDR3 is CASRPGTRSVGELFF. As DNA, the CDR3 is TGTGCCAGTAGACCTGGGACTAGATCGGTCGGGGAGCTGTTTTTT.

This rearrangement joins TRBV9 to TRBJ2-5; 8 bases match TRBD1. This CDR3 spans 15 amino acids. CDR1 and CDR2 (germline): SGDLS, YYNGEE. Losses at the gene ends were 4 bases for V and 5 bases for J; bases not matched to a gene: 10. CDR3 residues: CASSIGQGTGETQYF. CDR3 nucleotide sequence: TGTGCCAGCAGCATAGGACAGGGAACCGGGGAGACCCAGTACTTC.